A selection of T cell receptor beta chains follows, all from one sample in a study of blood T cells in healthy people across ages. From the 5' RACE reads, TCRdb called clonotypes with MiXCR, one entry per CDR3 protein. This sample has hundreds of thousands of distinct CDR3 sequences; about 56% occur once, and the top ten carry about 26%. The sequencing input was blood. Source of these receptors: a man between 35 and 55 years old in good health. The CDR3 runs from the conserved cysteine through the conserved F or W. D genes are given only for firm matches. For some rows the clone size is stated as once, few or many, or as a class when expanded; others skip it.

few	TRBV5-1	TRBJ2-4	TRBD1	TGCGCCAGCAGCTTGGGAGGACAGGGAACAAACATTCAGTACTTC	CASSLGGQGTNIQYF
.	TRBV12-3/TRBV12-4	TRBJ2-2	.	TGTGCCAGCATGACAGGCCTAACCGCCGGGGAGCTGTTTTTT	CASMTGLTAGELFF
few	TRBV6-5	TRBJ1-2	.	TGTGCCAGCAGCCCAGGGGTGAAGGCTGGCTACACCTTC	CASSPGVKAGYTF
few	TRBV7-3	TRBJ2-3	.	TGTGCCAGCAGCACATATAGCGGCACAGATACGCAGTATTTT	CASSTYSGTDTQYF
.	TRBV12-3/TRBV12-4	TRBJ2-7	.	TGTGCCAGCAGTTTAGGGATCTCCTACAATGAGCAGTACTTC	CASSLGISYNEQYF
.	TRBV9	TRBJ1-4	TRBD1	TGTGCCAGCAGCGCGGACAGGGGAGGCATGGTAACTAATGAAAAACTGTTTTTT	CASSADRGGMVTNEKLFF
.	TRBV18	TRBJ2-1	TRBD1	TGTGCCAGCTCACCTTACCCGGGACAGGGCCATCCGGAGCAGTTCTTC	CASSPYPGQGHPEQFF
few	TRBV28	TRBJ2-3	.	TGTGCCAGCATTTTAGGGCCCCATCAAACGGGTACGCAGTATTTT	CASILGPHQTGTQYF
.	TRBV9	TRBJ2-1	.	TGTGCCAGCAGCGTAGTCTCCAATGAGCAGTTCTTC	CASSVVSNEQFF
.	TRBV10-3	TRBJ1-5	TRBD1	TGTGCCATCAGTGAGTTCGACAGGGCACGCAATCAGCCCCAGCATTTT	CAISEFDRARNQPQHF
.	TRBV27	TRBJ2-3	.	TGTGCCAGCAGTTTCGGGACTCCCAGCACAGATACGCAGTATTTT	CASSFGTPSTDTQYF
.	TRBV28	TRBJ2-5	.	TGTGCCAGCAGTTTAGGCGGGCCCCGGTGGGAGACCCAGTACTTC	CASSLGGPRWETQYF